The clone carrying this T cell receptor beta chain has at least ten counts. Antigen: not known. The data are from a study of T cells in Graves' hyperthyroidism and ophthalmopathy. Findings of the study overall: The model's output predicted ophthalmopathy at a median of around 7 months prior to onset.

It was RNA transcripts that yielded the amplified TCR beta CDR3 regions. In the first-round RT-PCR of the TCR CDR3, the HTBI primer set was used. Each CDR3 protein is one row after TCRdb ran MiXCR on the multiplex PCR reads. The sample has 240,000 or so distinct CDR3 sequences; over 15% are singletons. Germline CDR1 and CDR2: SEHNR and FQNEAQ (reference sequence). This CDR3 is built from 16 residues. The V end lost 5 bases, the J end lost 2 bases, and 17 bases lay between the germline ends. This clonotype was obtained from a woman in her late teens or twenties with Graves' ophthalmopathy. Sequencing was performed on blood. The V and J genes are TRBV7-9 and TRBJ2-3, with D possibly matching TRBD2 (7 bases). CDR3 bases: TGTGCCAGCAGCCCGGGGGGCAGGCCGAACACAGATACGCAGTATTTT. Translating gives CASSPGGRPNTDTQYF.